This T cell receptor (beta chain) was found in a study of PD-L1 blockade in urothelial cancer. Time point meaning: peripheral blood 6 weeks after treatment start. Clones were read by immunoSEQ multiplex PCR, and TCRdb kept only the in-frame ones, dropping some. The table has around 46,000 clones, 88% seen once; the top ten hold about 2.6%. Germline values: CDR1 PRHDT, CDR2 FYEKMQ (reference sequence). The length of the CDR3 is 13 residues. Trimming took off 5 bases at V and 4 bases at J, with 9 bases between the two ends. The J gene is TRBJ1-3, the V gene TRBV13; TRBD1 might be the D (5 bases). The source is a man between 60 and 70 years old with urothelial cancer. Sequences were derived from PBMCs, sampled around atezolizumab (anti-PD-L1) treatment. CDR3 nucleotides: TGTGCCAGCAGCCAAGGGGAAGGAAACACCATATATTTT. It specifies CASSQGEGNTIYF.